This entry features one T cell receptor beta chain sequence. Which antigen it targets is not known. No base qualities exist here, and no much larger clone lies one base off it. Via the germline V gene (reference sequence), CDR1 is SEHNR and CDR2 FQNEAQ. The cysteine opens and the phenylalanine closes a CDR3 of 14 amino acids. Here the CDR3 DNA is all that survives: 42 bases in frame from base 1. From V the trimming removes 1 base and from J it removes 6 bases, while the gene matches leave 6 bases of the junction unaccounted for. The sample is drawn from a study of CD8 T cells in ankylosing spondylitis (dated by TCRdb to 2015 to 2018). With regard to the full study: The study profiled T cell receptor beta repertoires in healthy donors and ankylosing spondylitis patients to find disease-linked TCR variants. The full study cohort comprised 25 or so ankylosing spondylitis patients and 110 or so healthy donors. Peripheral blood was sampled, and synovial fluid was additionally collected from ankylosing spondylitis patients.

Here is what the overall study found, with its caveats: Blood from ankylosing spondylitis patients appeared to be characterized by a TCR beta motif made up of under ten highly homologous amino acid variants. The disease-linked clones showed a CD8+ phenotype and occurred at relatively low frequencies in peripheral blood. According to the report, matched synovial fluid samples from ankylosing spondylitis patients were significantly enriched for the disease-linked clones. Some motif variants were previously reported in synovial fluid and blood of reactive arthritis patients, suggesting common disease-initiation mechanisms.

Data came from an Illumina HiSeq 2500. TCR beta libraries were prepared by quantitative 5'-RACE with molecular barcodes. For the original study's pipeline: A new computational method, built on a probabilistic model of VDJ rearrangement, was used to identify disease-linked TCR variants. TCRdb took the public reads, trimmed them with fastp at Q25, ran MiXCR for clone calling and kept in-frame beta chains. Each entry is one CDR3 protein sequence, shown with its most common DNA and genes. The V and J calls shown here were made by TCRdb, not taken from the authors' results. The sample records approximately 440,000 distinct CDR3 sequences, roughly 18% of which are singletons. Under 1.2% of the sample is in the top ten clones.

Sequences were obtained from blood, either unsorted or a sorted T cell fraction (not recorded which). The rearrangement combines TRBV7-9 with TRBJ2-7; 7 bases in the middle match TRBD2. The sequence was collected from a male donor with ankylosing spondylitis. The CDR3 region reads CASSLGLAGTEQYF. The DNA sequence is TGTGCCAGCAGCTTAGGACTAGCAGGTACCGAGCAGTACTTC.